This T cell receptor beta chain derives from a study of T cell repertoires in cytomegalovirus infection. Study-level points and caveats: Dominating the ex vivo response were HLA-C-restricted CMV-specific TCR beta clonotypes.

The CDR3 sequence is 13 residues long. Trimming removed 5 bases at V and 6 bases at J, with 11 bases between. Per the germline V gene, CDR1 is SGHTA and CDR2 is FQGNSA. At least ten counts were recorded for this clonotype. Its antigen remains unknown. TCRdb reprocessed the reads via MiXCR and lists one record per CDR3 protein. The sample contains about 68,000 distinct CDR3 sequences, 22% of which appear only once. J is TRBJ2-1 and V is TRBV7-2, with D possibly being TRBD2 (5 bases). The TCR originated in a human donor in good health (CMV status not recorded). Some clones in this sample may be carry-over from other donors' samples. The material sequenced was PBMCs, sequenced either directly or after in vitro stimulation (not recorded which). DNA for the CDR3: TGTGCCAGCAGCGTTAGTACTAGCAATGAGCAGTTCTTC. The encoded protein is CASSVSTSNEQFF.